Listed here are 20 T cell receptor beta chains from one sample, sequenced in a study of CD8+ T cells in alopecia areata. The authors extracted RNA and reverse transcribed it into cDNA as the sequencing template. TCRdb's table, derived via immunoSEQ multiplex PCR, lists solely in-frame clones and lacks some. The sample records 200,000 to 250,000 clones, roughly 57% being singletons. The input for sequencing was CD4+ T cells sorted from blood, taken at week 0. These receptors were obtained from a human donor with alopecia areata.

V is TRBV30 and J is TRBJ2-6, with TRBD1 matching over 9 bases. This CDR3 spans 16 amino acids. With 2 bases clipped from V and 4 bases from J, the junction kept 6 bases outside the gene matches. The germline CDR1 and CDR2 sequences are GTSNPN and SVGIG (reference sequence). CDR3 sequence: CAWSTGGASGANVLTF. As DNA, the CDR3 is TGTGCCTGGAGTACAGGGGGCGCTTCAGGGGCCAACGTCCTGACTTTC.

There are a few counts of this clone. In DNA form, the CDR3 reads TGCAGCGTTGCCCCCCTGAACACTGAAGCTTTCTTT. Encoded protein: CSVAPLNTEAFF. The gene calls are TRBV29-1 and TRBJ1-1; D remains ambiguous. There are 12 residues in the CDR3. Trimming cost V 4 bases and J 0 bases, with 6 bases left between them. Germline V gene sequence: CDR1 SQVTM, CDR2 ANQGSEA.

The genes are TRBV29-1 and TRBJ2-5, with 8 bases lining up with TRBD2. V shed 4 bases, J shed 6 bases, and the junction held 7 bases outside the gene matches. Per the germline V gene, CDR1 is SQVTM and CDR2 is ANQGSEA. The CDR3 is made up of 13 amino acids. The CDR3 DNA follows: TGCAGCGTTGTAAGCGGGAGTGAAAAGACCCAGTACTTC. Translating it yields CSVVSGSEKTQYF.

The chain couples TRBV29-1 to TRBJ1-3; D is undetermined. The CDR3 has 13 residues. Trimming cost V 7 bases and J 3 bases, with 13 bases left between them. CDR1 SQVTM and CDR2 ANQGSEA come from the germline V gene. The CDR3: CSAWGGIGNTIYF. The CDR3 DNA reads as TGCAGCGCTTGGGGAGGGATTGGAAACACCATATATTTT. Variable domain in full (rest from reference TRBV29-1 and TRBJ1-3): SAVISQKPSRDICQRGTSLTIQCQVDSQVTMMFWYRQQPGQSLTLIATANQGSEATYESGFVIDKFPISRPNLTFSTLTVSNMSPEDSSIYLCSAWGGIGNTIYFGEGSWLTVV.

The chain has TRBV10-3 and TRBJ2-3; 9 bases match TRBD2. This CDR3 is built from 16 residues. Germline V gene sequence: CDR1 ENHRY, CDR2 SYGVKD. With V trimmed by 6 bases and J by 3 bases, 10 bases remained unmatched. In DNA form, the CDR3 reads TGTGCCATCAGCCGAGTTGAGAGCGGGGGGACAGATACGCAGTATTTT. It codes for CAISRVESGGTDTQYF.

In its sample, this clone was seen a few times. The chain has TRBV7-2 and TRBJ2-4; 11 bases map to TRBD2. After removal of 2 bases from V and 1 base from J, the junction contained 4 bases not matched to a gene. Germline V gene sequence: CDR1 SGHTA, CDR2 FQGNSA. The CDR3 has 17 amino acids. In nucleotides, the CDR3 is TGTGCCAGCAGCTTACCAGGACTAGCGGGCGCCAAAAACATTCAGTACTTC. It encodes CASSLPGLAGAKNIQYF.

J is TRBJ2-5 and V is TRBV4-1, with D perhaps TRBD2 (5 bases). There are 16 residues in the CDR3. V was trimmed by 4 bases and J by 4 bases, leaving 19 bases between them. Germline V CDR1 and CDR2: MGHRA, YSYEKL. The CDR3 DNA reads as TGCGCCAGCAGCCGCGCCACCCGGTCCGGAGGAGAGACCCAGTACTTC. Its protein product is CASSRATRSGGETQYF.

On this clone itself: The sample carries other DNA sequences with the same CDR3. The rearrangement links TRBV30 to TRBJ1-1; 8 nucleotides agree with TRBD1. Germline trimming cut 0 bases from V and 1 base from J; bases unmatched to any gene: 1. CDR1 GTSNPN and CDR2 SVGIG come from the germline V gene (reference sequence). The CDR3 spans 14 residues. CDR3 protein: CAWSVGTGNTEAFF. CDR3 coding DNA: TGTGCCTGGAGTGTAGGGACAGGGAACACTGAAGCTTTCTTT.

This clone was counted only a few times. The chain combines TRBV9 with TRBJ2-1; D is uncertain. V was shortened by 0 bases and J by 5 bases, with 9 bases between the two germline ends. In germline, CDR1 is SGDLS, CDR2 YYNGEE. CDR3 length: 14 residues. The CDR3 nucleotides read TGTGCCAGCAGCGTAGAGCCAACCAACAATGAGCAGTTCTTC. It translates to CASSVEPTNNEQFF.

This clone has ten or more counts. The V gene is TRBV7-3, the J gene TRBJ1-1, with a tentative D call TRBD1 (5 bases). V was shortened by 4 bases and J by 4 bases, with 19 bases between the two germline ends. This CDR3 comprises 16 residues. CDR1 and CDR2 from the germline V gene are SGHTA and FQGTGA. CDR3 nucleotides: TGTGCCAGCAGCTCCTCCGTAGGCTCCGGGGGCACTGAAGCTTTCTTT. Its translation: CASSSSVGSGGTEAFF.

This clone was counted only a few times. The same CDR3 also results from other DNA sequences found in this sample. The chain links TRBV5-6 to TRBJ1-1, with 7 positions matching TRBD1. The junction had 0 bases not matched to a gene; V was cut back by 0 bases and J by 4 bases. CDR3 size: 13 residues. CDR1 is SGHDT and CDR2 is YYEEEE in the germline V gene. The CDR3 sequence: CASSLDRGTEAFF. In DNA form, the CDR3 reads TGTGCCAGCAGCTTGGACAGGGGCACTGAAGCTTTCTTT.

J is TRBJ1-2 and V is TRBV10-3; the D is unclear. The CDR3 runs 13 residues. Looked up from germline, CDR1 is ENHRY and CDR2 is SYGVKD. V was pared by 4 bases and J by 7 bases, with 13 bases between. The CDR3 DNA is TGTGCCATCAGTGGACGCGGAGGCTTTGGCTACACCTTC. It codes for CAISGRGGFGYTF.

The chain couples TRBV9 to TRBJ2-2; maybe TRBD2 (7 bases). CDR1 SGDLS and CDR2 YYNGEE come from the germline V gene. Trimming removed 3 bases from V and 4 bases from J, with 19 bases in between. The CDR3 spans 17 residues. In nucleotides, the CDR3 is TGTGCCAGCAGCGAGGGGGAGGAGCGGGGCCGCACCGGGGAGCTGTTTTTT. Its translation is CASSEGEERGRTGELFF.

The chain has TRBV6-5 and TRBJ1-6; 10 bases are shared with TRBD1. The V gene end was trimmed by 6 bases and the J gene end by 7 bases; junction bases not matched to a gene: 6. The CDR3 runs to 15 residues. Germline CDR1 and CDR2: MNHEY and SVGAGI. CDR3 coding DNA: TGTGCCAGCAGGATATGGGGACAGGGGAATTCACCCCTCCACTTT. Its translation: CASRIWGQGNSPLHF.

This chain connects TRBV5-4 to TRBJ1-1; D perhaps matches TRBD1 (5 bases). Germline V CDR1 and CDR2: SGHNT, YYREEE (reference sequence). This CDR3 has 14 residues. Trimming left V 4 bases short and J 5 bases short, with 15 bases between. CDR3 sequence (DNA): TGTGCCAGCAGCCCGTGGGGGGGGACGACTGAAGCTTTCTTT. Residues: CASSPWGGTTEAFF.

This clone was seen a handful of times. V usage is TRBV6-5 and J usage is TRBJ2-7, with a weak D call TRBD2 (5 bases). In germline, CDR1 is MNHEY, CDR2 SVGAGI. CDR3 length: 12 residues. V was pared by 6 bases and J by 9 bases, with 15 bases between. The CDR3 loop is CASRPPEGRQYF. The CDR3 DNA reads as TGTGCCAGCAGACCCCCCGAGGGCCGGCAGTACTTC.

The chain links TRBV11-2 to TRBJ2-5, with a tentative D call TRBD1 (7 bases). The CDR3 length is 16 residues. V was shortened by 1 base and J by 5 bases, with 17 bases between the two germline ends. Germline-derived CDR1 and CDR2 are SGHAT and FQNNGV. Here the CDR3 DNA reads TGTGCCAGCAGCTTAGGAGGGACAGCGGGTGCGGAGACCCAGTACTTC. It yields the protein CASSLGGTAGAETQYF.

The gene calls are TRBV30 and TRBJ2-2; D is ambiguous. The germline CDR1 and CDR2 sequences are GTSNPN and SVGIG (reference sequence). The CDR3 spans 12 residues. V lost 4 bases, J lost 5 bases, and 8 bases lay in between. CDR3 nucleotides: TGTGCCTGGACCCGGCAGACCGGGGAGCTGTTTTTT. Translation: CAWTRQTGELFF.

The chain couples TRBV30 to TRBJ2-1; 12 nucleotides align to TRBD2. V dropped 3 bases and J dropped 2; count of bases not matched to a gene: 2. Germline CDR1 is GTSNPN and CDR2 is SVGIG (reference sequence). The CDR3 has 15 amino acids. Here the CDR3 reads CAWSLAGGAYNEQFF. The CDR3 bases are TGTGCCTGGAGCCTAGCGGGAGGGGCCTACAATGAGCAGTTCTTC.

The chain joins TRBV30 to TRBJ2-1; TRBD2 might be the D (6 bases). Germline CDR1 reads GTSNPN; CDR2 reads SVGIG (reference sequence). The V end was cut by 2 bases, the J end by 4 bases, with 18 bases between. The CDR3 loop spans 16 amino acids. As DNA, the CDR3 is TGTGCCTGGAGTCTGACTAGTCTCCCACCTTACAATGAGCAGTTCTTC. Its protein product is CAWSLTSLPPYNEQFF.